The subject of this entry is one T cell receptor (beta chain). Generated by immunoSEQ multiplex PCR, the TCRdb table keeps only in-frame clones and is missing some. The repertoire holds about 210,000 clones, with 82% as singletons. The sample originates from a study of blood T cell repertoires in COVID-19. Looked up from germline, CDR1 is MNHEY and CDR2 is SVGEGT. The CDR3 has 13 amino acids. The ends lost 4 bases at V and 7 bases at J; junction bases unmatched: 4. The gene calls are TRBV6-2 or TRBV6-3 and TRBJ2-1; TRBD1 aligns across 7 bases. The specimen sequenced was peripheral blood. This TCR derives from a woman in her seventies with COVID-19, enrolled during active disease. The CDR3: CASSSTGNNEQFF. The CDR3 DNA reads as TGTGCCAGCAGTTCGACAGGGAATAATGAGCAGTTCTTC.